These 18 T cell receptor beta chains originate from one sample sequenced in a study of T cells in localized non-small cell lung cancer. TCRdb's copy holds only in-frame clones and misses some; the assay was immunoSEQ multiplex PCR. Seen here are 90,000 or so clones, 87% observed once, and the top ten hold approximately 15%. This specimen was peripheral blood, taken before any cancer treatment. Receptor source: a man between 40 and 70 years old with stage I squamous cell lung carcinoma.

The rearrangement links TRBV6-6 to TRBJ2-7, with D tentatively TRBD2 (6 bases). The CDR3 consists of 13 residues. V was pared by 6 bases and J by 5 bases, with 14 bases between. Germline CDR1 and CDR2: MNHNY and SVGAGI (reference sequence). The CDR3 is CASRTTSNHEQYF. The CDR3 coding sequence is TGTGCCAGCAGGACCACTAGCAACCACGAGCAGTACTTC.

The chain joins TRBV21-1 to TRBJ2-2; the table calls TRBD1, which could not be checked here. TRBV21-1 is flagged as a pseudogene. CDR3 length equals 17 residues. The DNA for the CDR3 is TGTGCCAGCAGCCTAGATACTCCGGGACAGGGTAACGGGGAGCTGTTTTTT. Translated, it gives CASSLDTPGQGNGELFF.

J is TRBJ2-5 and V is TRBV5-1; 7 bases are shared with TRBD1. CDR3 size: 13 residues. CDR1 SGHRS and CDR2 YFSETQ come from the germline V gene. After removal of 0 bases from V and 4 bases from J, the junction contained 0 bases not matched to a gene. The CDR3 DNA is TGCGCCAGCAGCTTGGGACAGGGAGAGACCCAGTACTTC. Translating it yields CASSLGQGETQYF.

The rearrangement links TRBV5-1 to TRBJ2-1; D perhaps matches TRBD1 (6 bases). The V end was cut by 4 bases, the J end by 4 bases, with 15 bases between. The V gene's germline CDR1 is SGHRS and CDR2 YFSETQ. The length of the CDR3 is 15 residues. The CDR3 protein is CASSADRSEYNEQFF. The CDR3, as DNA: TGCGCCAGCAGCGCTGACAGGTCCGAATACAATGAGCAGTTCTTC.

V and J are TRBV18 and TRBJ2-1, with unresolved D. The germline V gene encodes CDR1 KGHSH and CDR2 LQKENI. The length of the CDR3 is 13 residues. Trimming shortened V by 9 bases and J by 6 bases, and 15 bases separated the two germline ends. This chain's CDR3 is CASSILQSNEQFF. In nucleotides, the CDR3 is TGTGCCAGTTCCATATTACAGTCCAATGAGCAGTTCTTC.

The V gene is TRBV9, the J gene TRBJ2-2, with 10 nucleotides matching TRBD2. This CDR3 has 15 residues. Germline V lookup: CDR1 SGDLS, CDR2 YYNGEE. V was pared by 4 bases and J by 5 bases, with 5 bases of the junction left unmatched. This CDR3 reads CASSSTSGATGELFF. CDR3 bases: TGTGCCAGCAGCTCTACTAGCGGGGCAACCGGGGAGCTGTTTTTT.

This clone was counted once. The rearrangement joins TRBV10-2 to TRBJ1-1; D is undetermined. V was cut by 8 bases and J by 8 bases, with 15 bases left in between. CDR3 length equals 12 residues. CDR1 and CDR2 from the germline V gene are WSHSY and SAAADI. CDR3 region: CASESRALEAFF. CDR3 in DNA: TGCGCCAGCGAGAGCCGAGCATTAGAAGCTTTCTTT.

The count of this clone is one. This chain connects TRBV5-1 to TRBJ2-7, with 9 bases that match TRBD1. V gave up 0 bases and J gave up 5 bases; unmatched junction bases: 12. The CDR3 runs 17 residues. In germline, CDR1 is SGHRS, CDR2 YFSETQ. CDR3 bases: TGCGCCAGCAGCTTGGCAACCGGGACAGGGTTTCCTCACGAGCAGTACTTC. This encodes CASSLATGTGFPHEQYF.

The chain is built from TRBV4-1 and TRBJ2-1, with 16 bases identical to TRBD2. The J segment lost 7 bases and the V segment lost 3 bases, leaving 3 bases of the junction unmatched. The CDR3 covers 16 residues. Germline values: CDR1 MGHRA, CDR2 YSYEKL. CDR3 bases: TGCGCCAGCAGCCAGGGACTAGCGGGGGGGCAGAATGAGCAGTTCTTC. This encodes CASSQGLAGGQNEQFF.

J is TRBJ2-1 and V is TRBV7-3; 8 nucleotides line up with TRBD1. V was clipped by 6 bases and J by 2 bases; unmatched bases: 3. The CDR3 sequence is 14 residues long. CDR1 and CDR2 (germline): SGHTA, FQGTGA. CDR3 sequence: CASSPGQAYNEQFF. CDR3 in DNA: TGTGCCAGCAGTCCGGGACAGGCCTACAATGAGCAGTTCTTC.

V gene TRBV7-9 combines with J gene TRBJ1-1, with D maybe TRBD1 (5 bases). The CDR3 covers 14 residues. Trimming cost V 2 bases and J 4 bases, with 11 bases left between them. Germline lookup yields CDR1 SEHNR and CDR2 FQNEAQ (reference sequence). The CDR3 reads CASSLHLGGTEAFF. The CDR3 region has the DNA TGTGCCAGCAGCTTACACCTGGGGGGCACTGAAGCTTTCTTT.

The chain recombines TRBV7-9 with TRBJ2-4; TRBD1 is a possible D gene (5 bases). Germline V gene lookup returns CDR1 SEHNR and CDR2 FQNEAQ (reference sequence). The CDR3 is 15 amino acids. Trimming took off 5 bases at V and 2 bases at J, with 13 bases between the two ends. Here the CDR3 DNA reads TGTGCCAGCAGCCCGCAGGGTAGTCCCAAAAACATTCAGTACTTC. Its protein product is CASSPQGSPKNIQYF.

The rearrangement uses TRBV15 and TRBJ2-4; D unresolved. Germline CDR1 LNHNV, CDR2 YYDKDF (reference sequence). The CDR3 contains 14 residues. Trimming cost V 8 bases and J 0 bases, with 11 bases left between them. The CDR3 DNA sequence: TGTGCCACCGGTTCCTTCGTAGCCAAAAACATTCAGTACTTC. Its protein is CATGSFVAKNIQYF.

The chain uses TRBV30 and TRBJ1-1, with TRBD1 as a possible D gene (5 bases). This CDR3 region has 13 residues. Germline-derived CDR1 and CDR2 are GTSNPN and SVGIG (reference sequence). V was trimmed by 3 bases and J by 4 bases, leaving 12 bases between them. CDR3 coding DNA: TGTGCCTGGAGGGGATTGGGACCCACTGAAGCTTTCTTT. This encodes CAWRGLGPTEAFF.

This clone was picked up one time. The chain has TRBV5-1 and TRBJ2-3; possibly TRBD1 for D (6 bases). Germline assignment: CDR1 SGHRS and CDR2 YFSETQ. The CDR3 contains 14 residues. V was trimmed by 3 bases and J by 2 bases, leaving 10 bases between them. The CDR3 region is CASSYDRSTDTQYF. Here the CDR3 DNA reads TGCGCCAGCAGCTACGACAGGTCCACAGATACGCAGTATTTT.

This clone was detected only once. The chain employs TRBV28 and TRBJ1-6, with 9 bases lining up with TRBD1. The trim removed 6 bases at V and 9 bases at J, leaving 12 bases unmatched. Looked up from germline, CDR1 is MDHEN and CDR2 is SYDVKM. There are 16 residues in the CDR3. The CDR3 sequence: CASSRDRVQDGSPLHF. CDR3 coding DNA: TGTGCCAGCAGCCGGGACAGGGTTCAAGACGGTTCACCCCTCCACTTT.

The chain carries TRBV28 and TRBJ1-5; D is unclear. In germline, CDR1 is MDHEN, CDR2 SYDVKM. Trimming took off 2 bases at V and 2 bases at J, with 7 bases between the two ends. This CDR3 region has 14 residues. The CDR3 loop is CASSLGSGNQPQHF. The CDR3 DNA follows: TGTGCCAGCAGTTTAGGCAGTGGCAATCAGCCCCAGCATTTT.

The chain uses TRBV5-1 and TRBJ2-6; D possibly uses TRBD1 or TRBD2 (6 bases each). This CDR3 is built from 17 residues. V shed 7 bases and J shed 0 bases, with 17 bases lying between them. CDR1 is SGHRS, CDR2 YFSETQ, per germline. This CDR3 reads CASWRGNPTSGANVLTF. The CDR3 bases are TGCGCCAGCTGGAGGGGGAACCCAACCTCTGGGGCCAACGTCCTGACTTTC.